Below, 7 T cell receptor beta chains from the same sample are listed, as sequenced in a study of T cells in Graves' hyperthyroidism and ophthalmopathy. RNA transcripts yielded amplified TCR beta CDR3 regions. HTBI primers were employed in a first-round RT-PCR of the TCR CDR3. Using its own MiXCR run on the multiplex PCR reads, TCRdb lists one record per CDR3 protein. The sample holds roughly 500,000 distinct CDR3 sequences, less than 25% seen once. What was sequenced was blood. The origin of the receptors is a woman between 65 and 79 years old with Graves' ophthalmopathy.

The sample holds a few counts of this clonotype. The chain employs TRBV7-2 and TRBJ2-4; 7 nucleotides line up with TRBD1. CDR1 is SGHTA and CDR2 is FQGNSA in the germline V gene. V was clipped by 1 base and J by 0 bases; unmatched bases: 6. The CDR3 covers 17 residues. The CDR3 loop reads CASSLERGLVAKNIQYF. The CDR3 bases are TGTGCCAGCAGCTTAGAAAGGGGGCTTGTAGCCAAAAACATTCAGTACTTC.

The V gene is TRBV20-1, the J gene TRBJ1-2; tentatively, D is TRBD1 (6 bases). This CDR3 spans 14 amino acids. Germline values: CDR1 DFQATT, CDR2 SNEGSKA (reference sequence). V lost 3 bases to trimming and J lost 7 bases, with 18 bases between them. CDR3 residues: CSASFGGARAGYTF. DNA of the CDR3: TGCAGTGCTAGCTTTGGGGGGGCGCGGGCTGGCTACACCTTC.

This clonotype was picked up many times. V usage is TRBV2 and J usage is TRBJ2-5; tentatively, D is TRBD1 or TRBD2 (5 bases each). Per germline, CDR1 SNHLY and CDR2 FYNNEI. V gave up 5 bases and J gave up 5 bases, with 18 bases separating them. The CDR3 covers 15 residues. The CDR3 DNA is TGTGCCAGCAGTCCCTCTAGAGCGGCAGGGGAGACCCAGTACTTC. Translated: CASSPSRAAGETQYF.

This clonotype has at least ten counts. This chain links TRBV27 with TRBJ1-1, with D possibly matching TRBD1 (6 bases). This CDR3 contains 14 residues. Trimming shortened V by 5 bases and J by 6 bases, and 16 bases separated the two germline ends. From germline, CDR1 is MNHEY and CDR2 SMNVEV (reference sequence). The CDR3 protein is CASSRRPGHPEAFF. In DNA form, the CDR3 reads TGTGCCAGCAGTCGCCGCCCGGGACACCCTGAAGCTTTCTTT.

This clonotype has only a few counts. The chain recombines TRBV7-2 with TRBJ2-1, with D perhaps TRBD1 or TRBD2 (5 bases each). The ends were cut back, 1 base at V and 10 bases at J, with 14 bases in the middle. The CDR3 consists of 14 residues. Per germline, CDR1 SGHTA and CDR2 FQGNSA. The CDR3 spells CASSLGDGVGEQFF. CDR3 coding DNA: TGTGCCAGCAGCTTAGGGGACGGCGTAGGGGAGCAGTTCTTC.

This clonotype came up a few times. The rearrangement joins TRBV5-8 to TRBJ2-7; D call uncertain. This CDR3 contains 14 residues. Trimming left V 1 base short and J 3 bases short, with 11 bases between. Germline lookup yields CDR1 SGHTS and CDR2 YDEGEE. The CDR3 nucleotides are TGTGCCAGCAGCTTGTCAGGACGCGACTACGAGCAGTACTTC. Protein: CASSLSGRDYEQYF.

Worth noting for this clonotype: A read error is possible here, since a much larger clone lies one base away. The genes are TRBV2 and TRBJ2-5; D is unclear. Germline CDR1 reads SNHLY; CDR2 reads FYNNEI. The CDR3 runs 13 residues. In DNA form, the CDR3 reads TGTGCCAGCAGCCGTTCAACACAAGGGACCCAGTACTTC. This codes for CASSRSTQGTQYF.